Following are 27 T cell receptor beta chains from one sample sequenced in a study of PD-1 blockade in classical Hodgkin lymphoma. The time point is: cycle 4 day 1 (C4D1), after 6 weeks of nivolumab. Every patient experienced relapse after autologous stem cell transplantation, and brentuximab vedotin exposure varied. Sequencing used immunoSEQ multiplex PCR; TCRdb keeps in-frame clones, though not all of them. The sample has approximately 96,000 clones, more than 85% seen once; the top ten hold approximately 2%. This material consisted of peripheral blood mononuclear cells (PBMCs), taken before the fourth cycle of nivolumab. The receptors shown here come from a human donor with classical Hodgkin lymphoma.

The chain combines TRBV9 with TRBJ2-1; no definite D call. Looked up from germline, CDR1 is SGDLS and CDR2 is YYNGEE. The CDR3 has 14 amino acids. The V end lost 2 bases, the J end lost 7 bases, and 13 bases lay between the germline ends. The CDR3 sequence is CASSVSVVRNEQFF. DNA of the CDR3: TGTGCCAGCAGCGTCAGCGTGGTTAGGAATGAGCAGTTCTTC.

The J gene is TRBJ2-7, the V gene TRBV14; 7 nucleotides align to TRBD1. In germline, CDR1 is SGHDN, CDR2 FVKESK. After removal of 2 bases from V and 0 bases from J, the junction contained 4 bases not matched to a gene. The length of the CDR3 is 15 residues. The CDR3 DNA follows: TGTGCCAGCAGCCAAACGACAGGGCACTCCTACGAGCAGTACTTC. Translated, it gives CASSQTTGHSYEQYF.

The chain links TRBV7-3 to TRBJ2-3, with 13 nucleotides matching TRBD2. Germline assignment: CDR1 SGHTA and CDR2 FQGTGA. The CDR3 is 19 amino acids. Trimming at V came to 0 bases and at J to 0 bases, leaving 6 bases not matched to a gene. The DNA for the CDR3 is TGTGCCAGCAGCTTAACTCCAACTAGCGGGAGGGGAAGCACAGATACGCAGTATTTT. Protein: CASSLTPTSGRGSTDTQYF.

The chain employs TRBV18 and TRBJ2-7, with D possibly being TRBD1 (6 bases). The CDR3 has 14 amino acids. Germline-derived CDR1 and CDR2 are KGHSH and LQKENI. V was shortened by 5 bases and J by 7 bases, with 18 bases between the two germline ends. The CDR3 bases are TGTGCCAGCTCATCAAGGGACAAGGGTGAAGAGCAGTACTTC. Translated, it gives CASSSRDKGEEQYF.

CDR3 protein: CSVEKAEGERGELFF. The CDR3 bases are TGCAGCGTTGAAAAGGCGGAGGGAGAGCGCGGGGAGCTGTTTTTT. The chain uses TRBV29-1 and TRBJ2-2, with a weak D call TRBD2 (6 bases). The CDR3 spans 15 residues. Trimming stripped 2 bases from V and 7 bases from J, with 17 bases between. The germline V gene has CDR1 SQVTM and CDR2 ANQGSEA.

This clone has more than one count but fewer than ten. The chain combines TRBV27 with TRBJ1-1; D possibly corresponds to TRBD1 (6 bases). V lost 4 bases, J lost 2 bases, and 11 bases lay in between. The V gene's germline CDR1 is MNHEY and CDR2 SMNVEV (reference sequence). The CDR3 covers 14 residues. The CDR3 is CASSSLRGNTEAFF. The CDR3 nucleotides are TGTGCCAGCAGTTCACTCAGGGGCAACACTGAAGCTTTCTTT.

The table lists this clone with a count of one. J is TRBJ2-2 and V is TRBV2, with 7 bases that match TRBD1. This CDR3 contains 14 residues. Germline trimming cut 2 bases from V and 7 bases from J; bases unmatched to any gene: 4. The V gene's germline CDR1 is SNHLY and CDR2 FYNNEI. CDR3 in amino acids: CASSERQGLGELFF. CDR3 DNA sequence: TGTGCCAGCAGTGAACGACAGGGTCTCGGGGAGCTGTTTTTT.

V usage is TRBV27 and J usage is TRBJ2-5; D tentatively reads TRBD1 or TRBD2 (5 bases each). This CDR3 comprises 16 residues. Trimming took off 4 bases at V and 5 bases at J, with 20 bases between the two ends. Germline CDR1 and CDR2: MNHEY and SMNVEV (reference sequence). The chain's CDR3 is CASSSTRGRRRETQYF. Written as DNA, the CDR3 is TGTGCCAGCAGTTCGACCCGGGGCAGGCGGAGGGAGACCCAGTACTTC.

The sample holds a few counts of this clone. The chain uses TRBV2 and TRBJ2-7; D gene unclear. CDR1 and CDR2 (germline): SNHLY, FYNNEI. V was cut by 4 bases and J by 3 bases, with 4 bases left in between. The CDR3 runs 11 residues. The DNA for the CDR3 is TGTGCCAGCAGTGGGGACTACGAGCAGTACTTC. Protein product: CASSGDYEQYF.

The genes are TRBV7-9 and TRBJ1-2, with D perhaps TRBD1 (6 bases). The CDR3 extends over 13 amino acids. Germline CDR1 SEHNR, CDR2 FQNEAQ (reference sequence). The V end lost 1 base, the J end lost 7 bases, and 10 bases lay between the germline ends. The CDR3 sequence: CASSLVGGGGYTF. The CDR3 nucleotides read TGTGCCAGCAGCTTAGTCGGGGGCGGTGGCTACACCTTC. The full variable domain, in which reference TRBV7-9 and TRBJ1-2 provide the parts outside the CDR3, is DTGVSQNPRHKITKRGQNVTFRCDPISEHNRLYWYRQTLGQGPEFLTYFQNEAQLEKSRLLSDRFSAERPKGSFSTLEIQRTEQGDSAMYLCASSLVGGGGYTFGSGTRLTVV.

The rearrangement joins TRBV5-4 to TRBJ2-5; 10 bases are a match to TRBD2. From germline, CDR1 is SGHNT and CDR2 YYREEE (reference sequence). V dropped 5 bases and J dropped 5; count of bases not matched to a gene: 9. The CDR3 extends over 15 amino acids. The CDR3 loop reads CASSLAGGGRETQYF. CDR3 nucleotides: TGTGCCAGCAGTTTAGCGGGAGGCGGGCGGGAGACCCAGTACTTC.

The V gene is TRBV2, the J gene TRBJ2-6; TRBD2 is a possible D gene (5 bases). Trimming pared 6 bases from V and 1 base from J, leaving 10 bases between. The CDR3 is made up of 15 amino acids. Per the germline V gene, CDR1 is SNHLY and CDR2 is FYNNEI. In nucleotides, the CDR3 is TGTGCCAGCAGACTTCTAGCTTCTGGGGCCAACGTCCTGACTTTC. Amino acids: CASRLLASGANVLTF.

The chain has TRBV28 and TRBJ1-2, with 9 nucleotides matching TRBD1. Germline V lookup: CDR1 MDHEN, CDR2 SYDVKM. The CDR3 is made up of 13 amino acids. J gave up 8 bases and V 6 bases, and 7 bases lay outside the gene matches. CDR3 region: CASRQQGAEGYTF. In nucleotides, the CDR3 is TGTGCCAGCAGGCAACAGGGGGCCGAGGGCTACACCTTC.

This sequence joins TRBV19 and TRBJ2-3; 10 nucleotides align to TRBD2. The CDR3 contains 16 residues. Germline V CDR1 and CDR2: LNHDA, SQIVND (reference sequence). J lost 3 bases, V lost 7 bases, and 10 bases had no gene match. The CDR3 DNA follows: TGTGCCAGTAATTCCCACCCTAGCGGGAGTACAGATACGCAGTATTTT. This translates into CASNSHPSGSTDTQYF.

The genes are TRBV6-1 and TRBJ1-5; D is perhaps TRBD1 (5 bases). This CDR3 contains 15 residues. Trimming took 1 base from V and 3 from J, leaving 10 bases between them. From germline, CDR1 is MNHNS and CDR2 SASEGT. CDR3 loop: CASSEVGGYNQPQHF. The CDR3 DNA sequence: TGTGCCAGCAGTGAAGTGGGGGGGTACAATCAGCCCCAGCATTTT.

The chain is built from TRBV10-3 and TRBJ2-3, with TRBD2 matching 10 bases. V lost 2 bases, J lost 3 bases, and 8 bases stayed unmatched. Per the germline V gene, CDR1 is ENHRY and CDR2 is SYGVKD. The CDR3 covers 17 residues. The CDR3 nucleotides are TGTGCCATCAGTGAGCACGATAGCGGGAGGATGACAGATACGCAGTATTTT. Residues: CAISEHDSGRMTDTQYF.

V is TRBV29-1 and J is TRBJ1-2; D remains ambiguous. Trimming stripped 4 bases from V and 5 bases from J, with 11 bases between. CDR3 size: 12 residues. Germline V gene data show CDR1 as SQVTM and CDR2 as ANQGSEA. Written as DNA, the CDR3 is TGCAGCGTTGCGTCTTGGGGATATGGCTACACCTTC. It yields the protein CSVASWGYGYTF.

The CDR3 is CASSQDLGQDYGYTF. CDR3 sequence (DNA): TGTGCCAGCAGCCAAGATTTGGGACAAGACTATGGCTACACCTTC. V usage is TRBV4-2 and J usage is TRBJ1-2; D is perhaps TRBD1 (6 bases). Trimming shortened V by 0 bases and J by 3 bases, and 11 bases separated the two germline ends. This CDR3 region has 15 residues. CDR1 is LGHNA, CDR2 YNFKEQ, per germline.

In its sample, this clone was seen once. This chain links TRBV11-2 with TRBJ2-3, with 10 positions matching TRBD2. Germline-derived CDR1 and CDR2 are SGHAT and FQNNGV. This CDR3 has 18 residues. With 0 bases clipped from V and 2 bases from J, the junction kept 8 bases outside the gene matches. The CDR3 sequence is CASSLDRVAGGPTDTQYF. In DNA, the CDR3 is TGTGCCAGCAGCTTAGATAGGGTAGCGGGAGGCCCCACAGATACGCAGTATTTT. The variable domain in full, completed from reference TRBV11-2 and TRBJ2-3, reads EAGVAQSPRYKIIEKRQSVAFWCNPISGHATLYWYQQILGQGPKLLIQFQNNGVVDDSQLPKDRFSAERLKGVDSTLKIQPAKLEDSAVYLCASSLDRVAGGPTDTQYFGPGTRLTVL.

This clone was observed a single time. The chain uses TRBV20-1 and TRBJ1-5; a weak D match, TRBD1 (5 bases). Trimming took off 5 bases at V and 6 bases at J, with 8 bases between the two ends. In germline, CDR1 is DFQATT, CDR2 SNEGSKA (reference sequence). The CDR3 extends over 11 amino acids. The CDR3 region is CSAEGSQPQHF. The CDR3 DNA reads as TGCAGTGCTGAGGGGAGTCAGCCCCAGCATTTT.

The rearrangement joins TRBV30 to TRBJ2-4, with 8 bases fitting TRBD2. Germline loops: CDR1 GTSNPN, CDR2 SVGIG (reference sequence). The CDR3 totals 15 residues. CDR3 sequence: CSLSSGGRVCNIQYF. The CDR3 DNA reads TGTTCACTCTCATCGGGGGGGAGAGTGTGCAACATTCAGTACTTC.

The chain recombines TRBV19 with TRBJ2-7; D is tentatively TRBD1 or TRBD2 (6 bases each). Trimming cost V 0 bases and J 3 bases, with 18 bases left between them. The CDR3 is 17 residues long. CDR1 and CDR2 (germline): LNHDA, SQIVND (reference sequence). The CDR3 coding sequence is TGTGCCAGTAGTATAGATCTATCGACAGGAGGGGGCTACGAGCAGTACTTC. It translates to CASSIDLSTGGGYEQYF.

V is TRBV18 and J is TRBJ2-3; D is unclear. V was shortened by 3 bases and J by 0 bases, with 16 bases between the two germline ends. Germline CDR1 and CDR2: KGHSH and LQKENI. This CDR3 region has 17 residues. CDR3 sequence (DNA): TGTGCCAGCTCACCCTTTGCGAGCGACACTAGCACAGATACGCAGTATTTT. Protein sequence: CASSPFASDTSTDTQYF.

The chain employs TRBV2 and TRBJ2-6, with a weak D call TRBD1 (6 bases). The length of the CDR3 is 18 residues. V lost 5 bases to trimming and J lost 0 bases, with 17 bases between them. Germline V gene data show CDR1 as SNHLY and CDR2 as FYNNEI. This chain's CDR3 is CASSTAQGPASGANVLTF. In nucleotides, the CDR3 is TGTGCCAGCAGTACCGCCCAGGGGCCCGCCTCTGGGGCCAACGTCCTGACTTTC.

The gene calls are TRBV6-1 and TRBJ2-5; possibly TRBD1 or TRBD2 for D (6 bases each). Germline assignment: CDR1 MNHNS and CDR2 SASEGT. The ends were cut back, 1 base at V and 1 base at J, with 13 bases in the middle. This CDR3 contains 16 residues. In nucleotides, the CDR3 is TGTGCCAGCAGTGAAGTCCGTGGAGGGGGCCAAGAGACCCAGTACTTC. This gives the protein CASSEVRGGGQETQYF.

The chain couples TRBV30 to TRBJ1-1, with no clear D. V was cut by 2 bases and J by 2 bases, with 9 bases left in between. The V gene's germline CDR1 is GTSNPN and CDR2 SVGIG (reference sequence). The CDR3 loop spans 13 amino acids. The CDR3 is CAWSPPANTEAFF. CDR3 nucleotides: TGTGCCTGGAGTCCTCCAGCTAACACTGAAGCTTTCTTT.

The chain employs TRBV9 and TRBJ2-7; the D gene is possibly TRBD2 (5 bases). The CDR3 totals 13 residues. Germline V gives CDR1 SGDLS, CDR2 YYNGEE. V was pared by 4 bases and J by 3 bases, with 11 bases between. The chain's CDR3 is CASSPGRNYEQYF. The CDR3 DNA reads as TGTGCCAGCAGCCCTGGGAGAAACTACGAGCAGTACTTC.